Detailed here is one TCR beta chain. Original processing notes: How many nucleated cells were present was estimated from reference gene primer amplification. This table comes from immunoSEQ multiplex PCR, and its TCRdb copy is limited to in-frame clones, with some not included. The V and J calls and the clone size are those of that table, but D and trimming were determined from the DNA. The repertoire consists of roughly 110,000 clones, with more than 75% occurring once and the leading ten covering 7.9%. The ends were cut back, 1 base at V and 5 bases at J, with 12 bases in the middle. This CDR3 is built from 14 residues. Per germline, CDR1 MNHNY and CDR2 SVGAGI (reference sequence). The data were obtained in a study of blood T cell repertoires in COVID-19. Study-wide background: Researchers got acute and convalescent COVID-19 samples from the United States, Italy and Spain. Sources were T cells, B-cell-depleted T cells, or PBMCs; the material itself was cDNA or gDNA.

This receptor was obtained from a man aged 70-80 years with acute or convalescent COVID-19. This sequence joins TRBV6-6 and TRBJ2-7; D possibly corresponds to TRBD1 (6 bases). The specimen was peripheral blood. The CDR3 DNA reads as TGTGCCAGCAGTTACTGGCAGGGGCTCCACGAGCAGTACTTC. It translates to CASSYWQGLHEQYF.